One sample yielded the 13 T cell receptor beta chains listed below, sequenced in a study of memory CD4+ T cells and cytomegalovirus serostatus. Some clones are missing from TCRdb's copy, which holds only in-frame ones; the method was immunoSEQ multiplex PCR. The sample yields about 41,000 clones, about 82% seen once. The sort gate was single viable CD3+CD4+CD8-CD45RO+ cells for memory CD4+ T cells. The sample consisted of memory CD4+ T cells from blood. The receptors stem from an adult in good health and CMV-seronegative.

Regarding this clone: At the DNA level, this CDR3 is encoded by other sequences in the same sample as well. The rearrangement links TRBV7-9 to TRBJ2-3, with TRBD2 identical over 12 bases. Germline assignment: CDR1 SEHNR and CDR2 FQNEAQ (reference sequence). The J segment lost 6 bases and the V segment lost 8 bases, leaving 6 bases of the junction unmatched. This CDR3 has 14 amino acids. CDR3 loop: CASRTSGRTDTQYF. The CDR3 DNA reads TGTGCCAGCCGCACTAGCGGGAGGACGGATACGCAGTATTTT.

This clone was observed a single time. The CDR3 DNA sequence: TGTGCCAGCAGCTTAACCCAACTGAACTCTGGGGCCAACGTCCTGACTTTC. Translation gives CASSLTQLNSGANVLTF. This rearrangement joins TRBV7-2 to TRBJ2-6; no firm D call. The V gene lost 2 bases and the J gene lost 0 bases, with 11 bases spanning the gap. CDR1 is SGHTA and CDR2 is FQGNSA in the germline V gene. This CDR3 region has 17 residues. The complete variable domain, with remaining parts taken from reference TRBV7-2 and TRBJ2-6, reads GAGVSQSPSNKVTEKGKDVELRCDPISGHTALYWYRQSLGQGLEFLIYFQGNSAPDKSGLPSDRFSAERTGGSVSTLTIQRTQQEDSAVYLCASSLTQLNSGANVLTFGAGSRLTVL.

This clone turned up a few times. J is TRBJ1-5 and V is TRBV7-2; D is perhaps TRBD1 (5 bases). V lost 7 bases to trimming and J lost 5 bases, with 12 bases between them. The CDR3 contains 13 residues. The germline gives CDR1 SGHTA, CDR2 FQGNSA. The CDR3 region is CASTLGTHQPQHF. In DNA, the CDR3 is TGTGCCAGCACCCTCGGGACGCATCAGCCCCAGCATTTT.

The chain links TRBV4-3 to TRBJ2-5, with D tentatively TRBD2 (6 bases). Germline loops: CDR1 LGHNA, CDR2 YSLEER. The V end lost 4 bases, the J end lost 1 base, and 16 bases lay between the germline ends. This CDR3 spans 16 amino acids. CDR3 nucleotide sequence: TGCGCCAGCAGCCCTGACGGGGGACGGGCCCAAGAGACCCAGTACTTC. As protein: CASSPDGGRAQETQYF.

CDR3: CASTPERLEGPDTQYF. CDR3 nucleotide sequence: TGTGCCAGCACCCCCGAAAGACTAGAGGGCCCAGATACGCAGTATTTT. The chain recombines TRBV28 with TRBJ2-3; tentatively, D is TRBD2 (6 bases). The germline V gene encodes CDR1 MDHEN and CDR2 SYDVKM. This CDR3 has 16 amino acids. Between the trimmed V and J ends, which lost 7 bases and 4 bases, there was a span of 21 bases.

V is TRBV29-1 and J is TRBJ2-3; the D gene is possibly TRBD2 (5 bases). Between the trimmed V and J ends, which lost 8 bases and 3 bases, there was a span of 18 bases. CDR1 and CDR2 from the germline V gene are SQVTM and ANQGSEA. The length of the CDR3 is 14 residues. CDR3: CSFGERGKTDTQYF. For the CDR3, the DNA is TGCAGCTTCGGGGAACGGGGTAAAACAGATACGCAGTATTTT.

The genes are TRBV6-6 and TRBJ2-1; 7 bases are a match to TRBD2. Trimming took 6 bases from V and 5 from J; bases not matched to a gene: 10. Germline V lookup: CDR1 MNHNY, CDR2 SVGAGI (reference sequence). This CDR3 spans 15 amino acids. The DNA for the CDR3 is TGTGCCAGCAGAGAGCGGGATAGGAGAAACAATGAGCAGTTCTTC. It is translated as CASRERDRRNNEQFF.

The chain uses TRBV5-4 and TRBJ2-6; no firm D call. V was trimmed by 4 bases and J by 5 bases, leaving 19 bases between them. The CDR3 is made up of 17 amino acids. The germline gives CDR1 SGHNT, CDR2 YYREEE (reference sequence). The CDR3 coding sequence is TGTGCCAGCAGCGGCCGTTCTTCACGGGCCTGGGCCAACGTCCTGACTTTC. Translation: CASSGRSSRAWANVLTF. The full variable domain, completed using reference TRBV5-4 and TRBJ2-6, is ETGVTQSPTHLIKTRGQQVTLRCSSQSGHNTVSWYQQALGQGPQFIFQYYREEENGRGNFPPRFSGLQFPNYSSELNVNALELDDSALYLCASSGRSSRAWANVLTFGAGSRLTVL.

The V call is TRBV9, the J call TRBJ1-2; maybe TRBD1 (5 bases). Deletions cut 5 bases from V and 4 bases from J, with 15 bases between. This CDR3 region has 14 residues. Germline values: CDR1 SGDLS, CDR2 YYNGEE. CDR3 residues: CASSPPGRVYGYTF. DNA for the CDR3: TGTGCCAGCAGTCCCCCCGGCAGGGTCTATGGCTACACCTTC.

The rearrangement joins TRBV5-6 to TRBJ2-3; D not resolved. The V and J ends lost 0 bases and 2 bases respectively, with 4 bases between them. The CDR3 runs to 13 residues. Germline lookup yields CDR1 SGHDT and CDR2 YYEEEE. Here the CDR3 DNA reads TGTGCCAGCAGCTTGGAGGACACAGATACGCAGTATTTT. As protein: CASSLEDTDTQYF.

In this sample, this clone turned up a few times. V is TRBV28 and J is TRBJ2-7; D call uncertain. Per the germline V gene, CDR1 is MDHEN and CDR2 is SYDVKM. The V gene lost 8 bases and the J gene lost 0 bases, with 17 bases spanning the gap. CDR3 size: 15 residues. The CDR3 coding sequence is TGTGCCAGCCTCTTGGTTATGGGTAGCTCCTACGAGCAGTACTTC. This sequence encodes CASLLVMGSSYEQYF.

The chain recombines TRBV2 with TRBJ1-5, with 7 bases matching TRBD1. The CDR3 is 15 residues long. The germline CDR1 and CDR2 sequences are SNHLY and FYNNEI. Trimming cost V 5 bases and J 2 bases; bases outside gene matches: 6. The CDR3 sequence is CASSRDRRGNQPQHF. DNA for the CDR3: TGTGCCAGCAGTCGGGACAGAAGAGGCAATCAGCCCCAGCATTTT. The complete variable domain, with remaining parts taken from reference TRBV2 and TRBJ1-5, reads EPEVTQTPSHQVTQMGQEVILRCVPISNHLYFYWYRQILGQKVEFLVSFYNNEISEKSEIFDDQFSVERPDGSNFTLKIRSTKLEDSAMYFCASSRDRRGNQPQHFGDGTRLSIL.

This clone was detected once. J is TRBJ1-1 and V is TRBV25-1; possible D gene TRBD1, 6 bases. Germline CDR1 is MGHDK and CDR2 is SYGVNS. The CDR3 spans 14 residues. Trimming pared 6 bases from V and 5 bases from J, leaving 16 bases between. CDR3 residues: CASSGMGGPTEAFF. CDR3 nucleotides: TGTGCCAGCAGCGGGATGGGGGGGCCGACTGAAGCTTTCTTT. Drawing the rest from reference TRBV25-1 and TRBJ1-1, the complete variable domain is EADIYQTPRYLVIGTGKKITLECSQTMGHDKMYWYQQDPGMELHLIHYSYGVNSTEKGDLSSESTVSRIRTEHFPLTLESARPSHTSQYLCASSGMGGPTEAFFGQGTRLTVV.